A selection of T cell receptor beta chains follows, all from one sample in a study of OX40 agonist ivuxolimab in advanced cancers. Clones were read by immunoSEQ multiplex PCR, and TCRdb kept only the in-frame ones, dropping some. The sample yields about 70,000 clones, 80% to 90% seen once. The source material was CD4+ or CD8+ T cells sorted from blood, sampled in a trial of the OX40 agonist ivuxolimab. Every receptor here comes from an adult with an advanced solid tumor such as melanoma, head and neck, liver or kidney cancer. Each CDR3 is given with its conserved first and last residue. D genes are given only for firm matches. Clone size is not always given. Where it is, it says once, few, many or a class for expanded clones.

clone_size d_call j_call v_call cdr3_nt cdr3_aa
few TRBD2 TRBJ2-4 TRBV4-1 TGCGCCAGCAGCCAAGCCCAGCGGGGGGGCTCGACCAAAAACATTCAGTACTTC CASSQAQRGGSTKNIQYF
few TRBD1 TRBJ1-2 TRBV5-4 TGTGCCAGCAGTCAACGGACAGGGGGAGAGGGCTACACCTTC CASSQRTGGEGYTF
- TRBD2 TRBJ2-3 TRBV5-1 TGCGCCAGCAGCTTCGACCCGGGACTAGCGGGGGGGACTAGCACAGATACGCAGTATTTT CASSFDPGLAGGTSTDTQYF
- TRBD1 TRBJ1-2 TRBV27 TGTGCCAGCAGTAGGTCGGACAGGCTATATGGCTACACCTTC CASSRSDRLYGYTF
- TRBD1 TRBJ1-1 TRBV7-9 TGTGCCAGCAGCTCGGACAGGACAAACACTGAAGCTTTCTTT CASSSDRTNTEAFF
once - TRBJ1-3 TRBV5-4 TGTGCCAGCAGCGCAGGAAGCGGGTATGGAAACACCATATATTTT CASSAGSGYGNTIYF
- - TRBJ2-1 TRBV5-5 TGTGCCAGCAGCTCACGGGGTTGGGGTGTGGATGAGCAGTTCTTC CASSSRGWGVDEQFF
- - TRBJ1-1 TRBV18 TGTGCCAGCTTTATCCGAGGAGGCACTGAAGCTTTCTTT CASFIRGGTEAFF
- - TRBJ2-2 TRBV14 TGTGCCAGCAGCCGATCATCGAACACCGGGGAGCTGTTTTTT CASSRSSNTGELFF
- - TRBJ2-6 TRBV4-2 TGTGCCAGCAGCCGAAACTCTGGGGCCAACGTCCTGACTTTC CASSRNSGANVLTF
- TRBD1 TRBJ1-2 TRBV19 TGTGCCAGTAGTTCGACAGGGAGAGGTTTTAACTATGGCTACACCTTC CASSSTGRGFNYGYTF
- TRBD1 TRBJ2-1 TRBV5-8 TGTGCCAGCAGCTTGGGAAAGAACAGGGGAAATGAGCAGTTCTTC CASSLGKNRGNEQFF
- TRBD1 TRBJ1-6 TRBV9 TGTGCCAGCAGCGCCGGGACAGGGGTTACACCCCTCCACTTT CASSAGTGVTPLHF
- TRBD1 TRBJ2-7 TRBV25-1 TGTGCCAGCAGTGATACCGGGACAGGGAAGTTCTACGAGCAGTACTTC CASSDTGTGKFYEQYF
- TRBD1 TRBJ1-2 TRBV27 TGTGCCAGCAAGGGGGCTGGTGGCTACACCTTC CASKGAGGYTF
- - TRBJ2-2 TRBV19 TGTGCCAGTAGTATCTGGGGGCCTCCGGACACCGGGGAGCTGTTTTTT CASSIWGPPDTGELFF
once - TRBJ1-6 TRBV28 TGTGCCAGCAGTCCCCCGGGACACTCTAATTCACCCCTCCACTTT CASSPPGHSNSPLHF
- - TRBJ2-3 TRBV6-5 TGTGCCAGCAGCCTAGGACGACCCAGCACAGATACGCAGTATTTT CASSLGRPSTDTQYF
- - TRBJ2-5 TRBV7-3 TGTGCCAGCAGCGCCCTACCCTTGGAGACCCAGTACTTC CASSALPLETQYF
- - TRBJ1-2 TRBV9 TGTGCCAGCAGCGTAACCCCCACAGGGTCCCCCTATGGCTACACCTTC CASSVTPTGSPYGYTF
- - TRBJ1-2 TRBV15 TGTGCCACCGGTACTGGCTATGGCTACACCTTC CATGTGYGYTF
- - TRBJ2-1 TRBV5-1 TGCGCCAGCAGCTTGGATGCCCAGGGAGCCAATGAGCAGTTCTTC CASSLDAQGANEQFF
- TRBD1 TRBJ2-7 TRBV19 TGTGCCAGTAGGCGAACCGGGACAGAAAACTACGAGCAGTACTTC CASRRTGTENYEQYF
- - TRBJ1-5 TRBV6-1 TGTGCCAGCAGTGAAACGGAAACCACTCGGCAGCCCCAGCATTTT CASSETETTRQPQHF
- - TRBJ1-1 TRBV6-5 TGTGCCAGCAGTTACAGGCGGGCGGGAGGGACTGAAGCTTTCTTT CASSYRRAGGTEAFF
- - TRBJ1-2 TRBV4-3 TGCGCCAGCAGCCAGAGCAGGGCCAACTATGGCTACACCTTC CASSQSRANYGYTF
- TRBD2 TRBJ2-2 TRBV6-1 TGTGCCAGCAAAAACCGCGGGGGGTACACCGGGGAGCTGTTTTTT CASKNRGGYTGELFF
- TRBD1 TRBJ1-1 TRBV18 TGTGCCAGCTCACAGGCGGCAGGGGGCCTTGAAGCTTTCTTT CASSQAAGGLEAFF
- - TRBJ1-4 TRBV5-1 TGCGCCAGCAGCCCGGGGGGGCAGATTAATGAAAAACTGTTTTTT CASSPGGQINEKLFF
- - TRBJ2-5 TRBV6-5 TGTGCCAGCTGGAGGAGTGCGGAGACCCAGTACTTC CASWRSAETQYF
- TRBD2 TRBJ2-5 TRBV7-9 TGTGCCAGCAGTAGACTGGGGGGAGGGGAGACCCAGTACTTC CASSRLGGGETQYF
- TRBD1 TRBJ1-1 TRBV27 TGTGCCAGCAGAAAGAAACAGGGGATGAACACTGAAGCTTTCTTT CASRKKQGMNTEAFF
- - TRBJ1-4 TRBV7-9 TGTGCCAGCAGCGGGGTAAAGGGTTGGTTTTTT CASSGVKGWFF
- - TRBJ1-4 TRBV21-1 TGTGCCAGCAGCGGCTGTCGAACAACTAATGAAAAACTGTTTTTT CASSGCRTTNEKLFF